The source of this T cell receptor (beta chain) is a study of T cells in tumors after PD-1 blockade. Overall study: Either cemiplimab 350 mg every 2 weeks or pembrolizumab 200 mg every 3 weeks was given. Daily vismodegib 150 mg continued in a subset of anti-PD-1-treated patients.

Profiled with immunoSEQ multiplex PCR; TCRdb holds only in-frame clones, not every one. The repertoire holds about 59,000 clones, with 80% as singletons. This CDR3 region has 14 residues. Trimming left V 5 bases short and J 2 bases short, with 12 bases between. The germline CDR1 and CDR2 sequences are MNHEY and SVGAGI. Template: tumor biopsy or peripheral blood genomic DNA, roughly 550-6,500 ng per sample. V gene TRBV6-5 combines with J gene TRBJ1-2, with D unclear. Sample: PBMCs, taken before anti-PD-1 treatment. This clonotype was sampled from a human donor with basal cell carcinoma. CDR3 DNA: TGTGCCAGCAGTCCCACGCAGAAGAACTATGGCTACACCTTC. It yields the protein CASSPTQKNYGYTF.